These 24 T cell receptor beta chains were all obtained from the same sample, sequenced in a study of blood T cell repertoires in COVID-19. Repertoires were generated with immunoSEQ multiplex PCR, while TCRdb's copy carries only in-frame clones and drops some. Here the sample spans over 120,000 clones, 88% being singletons. The specimen sequenced was peripheral blood. The receptors were sampled from a woman in her fifties or sixties with acute or convalescent COVID-19.

This clone was recorded a few times. The V gene is TRBV7-3, the J gene TRBJ1-6, with D unclear. V was cut by 0 bases and J by 7 bases, with 13 bases left in between. Germline CDR1 reads SGHTA; CDR2 reads FQGTGA. The CDR3 contains 16 residues. CDR3 loop: CASSLTLGLRNSPLHF. The CDR3 nucleotides are TGTGCCAGCAGCTTAACCCTCGGACTGAGGAATTCACCCCTCCACTTT.

The V gene is TRBV2, the J gene TRBJ2-1, with unresolved D. V gave up 7 bases and J gave up 1 base, with 20 bases separating them. Germline loops: CDR1 SNHLY, CDR2 FYNNEI. CDR3 size: 17 residues. The CDR3 is CASIAQITRRSYNEQFF. The CDR3 nucleotides read TGTGCCAGCATCGCTCAAATAACAAGGAGATCCTACAATGAGCAGTTCTTC.

The chain is built from TRBV18 and TRBJ1-2, with D unresolved. With 5 bases removed from V and 7 bases from J, the gap between germline ends came to 17 bases. Germline V gene data show CDR1 as KGHSH and CDR2 as LQKENI. CDR3 size: 14 residues. In DNA form, the CDR3 reads TGTGCCAGCTCAGGACTCCCCTCTTTCGGTGGCTACACCTTC. Encoded protein: CASSGLPSFGGYTF.

The chain links TRBV12-3 or TRBV12-4 to TRBJ1-2; D unclear. With 3 bases removed from V and 4 bases from J, the gap between germline ends came to 9 bases. CDR3 length: 13 amino acids. In DNA, the CDR3 is TGTGCCAGCAGTTTTCGGGGAGGCTATGGCTACACCTTC. As protein: CASSFRGGYGYTF.

The V call is TRBV4-1, the J call TRBJ1-4; TRBD1 is a possible D gene (5 bases). From germline, CDR1 is MGHRA and CDR2 YSYEKL. Trimming cost V 1 base and J 10 bases, with 16 bases left between them. This CDR3 contains 15 residues. The CDR3 nucleotides are TGCGCCAGCAGCCAAGTAGGGGAGGGGACCAGAAAACTGTTTTTT. As protein: CASSQVGEGTRKLFF.

The chain employs TRBV11-2 and TRBJ2-7; TRBD2 matches at 10 bases. Germline V gene data show CDR1 as SGHAT and CDR2 as FQNNGV. The J segment lost 7 bases and the V segment lost 1 base, leaving 13 bases of the junction unmatched. The CDR3 consists of 17 residues. In DNA form, the CDR3 reads TGTGCCAGCAGCTTAGCAGCCCCCCTAGCGGGAGAGGGAGAGCAGTACTTC. This sequence encodes CASSLAAPLAGEGEQYF. The whole variable domain, remainder taken from reference TRBV11-2 and TRBJ2-7, is EAGVAQSPRYKIIEKRQSVAFWCNPISGHATLYWYQQILGQGPKLLIQFQNNGVVDDSQLPKDRFSAERLKGVDSTLKIQPAKLEDSAVYLCASSLAAPLAGEGEQYFGPGTRLTVT.

The CDR3 spells CASSFVAGETQYF. CDR3 DNA: TGTGCCAGCAGCTTTGTAGCGGGGGAGACCCAGTACTTC. The V call is TRBV5-6, the J call TRBJ2-5; 8 positions match TRBD2. This CDR3 contains 13 residues. V shed 2 bases, J shed 5 bases, and the junction held 2 bases outside the gene matches. CDR1 SGHDT and CDR2 YYEEEE come from the germline V gene. The entire variable domain, with the rest obtained from reference TRBV5-6 and TRBJ2-5, is as follows: DAGVTQSPTHLIKTRGQQVTLRCSPKSGHDTVSWYQQALGQGPQFIFQYYEEEERQRGNFPDRFSGHQFPNYSSELNVNALLLGDSALYLCASSFVAGETQYFGPGTRLLVL.

The chain combines TRBV7-9 with TRBJ1-3; D might be TRBD1 (6 bases). Germline values: CDR1 SEHNR, CDR2 FQNEAQ (reference sequence). V gave up 4 bases and J gave up 2 bases, with 24 bases separating them. This CDR3 contains 19 residues. CDR3 bases: TGTGCCAGCAGCTGGGTGGGACAACGGCACGGCCCCCCTGGAAACACCATATATTTT. As protein: CASSWVGQRHGPPGNTIYF.

The chain is built from TRBV5-5 and TRBJ1-6, with D tentatively TRBD1 (5 bases). CDR3 size: 15 residues. Trimming took 1 base from V and 6 from J, leaving 11 bases between them. Germline V lookup: CDR1 SGHKS, CDR2 YYEKEE (reference sequence). This CDR3 reads CASSLPLGGNSPLHF. The CDR3 bases are TGTGCCAGCAGCTTGCCCTTGGGGGGTAATTCACCCCTCCACTTT.

The chain carries TRBV9 and TRBJ1-5; no reliable D call. The V end lost 2 bases, the J end lost 9 bases, and 12 bases lay between the germline ends. Germline assignment: CDR1 SGDLS and CDR2 YYNGEE. The CDR3 is 13 residues long. Here the CDR3 reads CASSVDAARPQHF. The CDR3 DNA reads TGTGCCAGCAGCGTCGACGCGGCACGGCCCCAGCATTTT.

This CDR3 reads CASSPSRNEQYF. DNA for the CDR3: TGTGCCAGCAGTCCATCTAGGAACGAGCAGTACTTC. V is TRBV11-2 and J is TRBJ2-7; D is unresolved. Germline CDR1 and CDR2: SGHAT and FQNNGV. V shed 6 bases and J shed 5 bases, with 11 bases lying between them. The CDR3 length is 12 residues. Full variable domain (remainder filled in from reference TRBV11-2 and TRBJ2-7): EAGVAQSPRYKIIEKRQSVAFWCNPISGHATLYWYQQILGQGPKLLIQFQNNGVVDDSQLPKDRFSAERLKGVDSTLKIQPAKLEDSAVYLCASSPSRNEQYFGPGTRLTVT.

This chain joins TRBV24-1 and TRBJ1-2; TRBD1 agrees at 7 bases. J was trimmed by 4 bases and V by 4 bases; bases with no gene match: 5. The germline CDR1 and CDR2 sequences are KGHDR and SFDVKD. The CDR3 runs 14 residues. The CDR3 loop reads CATSEARDSYGYTF. The CDR3 DNA is TGTGCCACCAGTGAGGCCCGGGACAGCTATGGCTACACCTTC.

The chain joins TRBV19 to TRBJ2-2, with D unclear. The CDR3 runs to 14 residues. Looked up from germline, CDR1 is LNHDA and CDR2 is SQIVND (reference sequence). The germline V and J ends were trimmed by 3 bases and 7 bases, with 12 bases remaining between them. As DNA, the CDR3 is TGTGCCAGTAGTATCCTGGAAGAGGACGGGGAGCTGTTTTTT. Encoded protein: CASSILEEDGELFF. The whole variable domain, filled in from reference TRBV19 and TRBJ2-2, reads DGGITQSPKYLFRKEGQNVTLSCEQNLNHDAMYWYRQDPGQGLRLIYYSQIVNDFQKGDIAEGYSVSREKKESFPLTVTSAQKNPTAFYLCASSILEEDGELFFGEGSRLTVL.

This rearrangement joins TRBV2 to TRBJ1-2, with D unclear. This CDR3 spans 12 amino acids. In germline, CDR1 is SNHLY, CDR2 FYNNEI. Trimming left V 2 bases short and J 7 bases short, with 8 bases between. The CDR3 sequence: CASSENSGGYTF. The CDR3 bases are TGTGCCAGCAGTGAAAACAGCGGTGGCTACACCTTC.

CDR3 loop: CSVPGTRTYNEQFF. Written as DNA, the CDR3 is TGCAGCGTTCCCGGGACAAGAACGTACAATGAGCAGTTCTTC. This chain joins TRBV29-1 and TRBJ2-1; maybe TRBD1 (6 bases). The ends were cut back, 5 bases at V and 4 bases at J, with 15 bases in the middle. The CDR3 covers 14 residues. In germline, CDR1 is SQVTM, CDR2 ANQGSEA.

This chain uses TRBV21-1 with TRBJ2-3; the table's D call of TRBD2 was not tested on the DNA. TRBV21-1 is tagged as a pseudogene. The CDR3 totals 17 residues. CDR3 in DNA: TGTGCCAGCAGCAAAGACTCCCCCAAGCGGGACACAGATACGCAGTATTTT. Amino acids: CASSKDSPKRDTDTQYF.

V usage is TRBV4-2 and J usage is TRBJ2-5; 11 bases are shared with TRBD2. The CDR3 totals 18 residues. V was pared by 1 base and J by 5 bases, with 12 bases of the junction left unmatched. CDR1 LGHNA and CDR2 YNFKEQ come from the germline V gene. The CDR3 is CASSQVGSGRASGETQYF. The CDR3 DNA reads as TGTGCCAGCAGCCAAGTAGGTAGCGGGAGGGCCTCGGGGGAGACCCAGTACTTC.

The chain has TRBV18 and TRBJ2-2; 7 nucleotides align to TRBD2. The germline V gene encodes CDR1 KGHSH and CDR2 LQKENI. Unmatched junction bases numbered 11, after V lost 7 bases and J lost 3 bases. The CDR3 is 16 residues long. Here the CDR3 reads CASFTGASGDTGELFF. In DNA, the CDR3 is TGTGCCAGCTTCACCGGGGCTAGCGGTGACACCGGGGAGCTGTTTTTT.

The sample holds one count of this clone. The CDR3 sequence is CAWINRVNTEAFF. CDR3 DNA sequence: TGTGCCTGGATTAATAGAGTGAACACTGAAGCTTTCTTT. The V call is TRBV30, the J call TRBJ1-1, with D uncertain. This CDR3 comprises 13 residues. V dropped 4 bases and J dropped 0 bases, with 9 bases sitting between them. Looked up from germline, CDR1 is GTSNPN and CDR2 is SVGIG (reference sequence).

V usage is TRBV6-6 and J usage is TRBJ2-3, with TRBD2 matching over 8 bases. The germline gives CDR1 MNHNY, CDR2 SVGAGI (reference sequence). V lost 7 bases to trimming and J lost 1 base; unmatched junction nucleotides: 7. There are 15 residues in the CDR3. CDR3 sequence reads: CASIEREIGTDTQYF. CDR3 nucleotides: TGTGCCAGCATCGAGCGGGAGATCGGCACAGATACGCAGTATTTT.

This clone was found a few times. This chain uses TRBV9 with TRBJ1-2; 8 bases fit TRBD1. The V and J ends lost 3 bases and 6 bases, in that order; junction bases with no gene match: 13. The CDR3 has 16 residues. Germline loops: CDR1 SGDLS, CDR2 YYNGEE. The CDR3 loop is CASSAVAGTGGDGYTF. CDR3 nucleotide sequence: TGTGCCAGCAGCGCGGTGGCCGGGACAGGAGGTGATGGCTACACCTTC.

This clone was detected only once. This chain connects TRBV12-3 or TRBV12-4 to TRBJ2-7; D perhaps matches TRBD1 (5 bases). The CDR3 is 12 amino acids. V lost 6 bases to trimming and J lost 6 bases, with 12 bases between them. In nucleotides, the CDR3 is TGTGCCAGCAGACGAACAGGAGCCGAGCAGTACTTC. This codes for CASRRTGAEQYF.

The V gene is TRBV14, the J gene TRBJ1-6; D is unclear. Germline V lookup: CDR1 SGHDN, CDR2 FVKESK. CDR3 length: 14 amino acids. V lost 4 bases to trimming and J lost 10 bases, with 14 bases between them. CDR3 loop: CASSLLTEKSPLHF. CDR3 nucleotides: TGTGCCAGCAGCCTCCTCACGGAGAAATCACCCCTCCACTTT.

The V and J genes are TRBV11-1 and TRBJ2-1; 7 nucleotides agree with TRBD2. Germline V gene sequence: CDR1 SGHAT, CDR2 FQDESV (reference sequence). The CDR3 is 15 amino acids. The V gene end was trimmed by 5 bases and the J gene end by 4 bases; junction bases not matched to a gene: 8. The CDR3 loop is CASSRLGTTYNEQFF. The CDR3 nucleotides are TGTGCCAGCAGCCGCCTCGGGACTACGTACAATGAGCAGTTCTTC.